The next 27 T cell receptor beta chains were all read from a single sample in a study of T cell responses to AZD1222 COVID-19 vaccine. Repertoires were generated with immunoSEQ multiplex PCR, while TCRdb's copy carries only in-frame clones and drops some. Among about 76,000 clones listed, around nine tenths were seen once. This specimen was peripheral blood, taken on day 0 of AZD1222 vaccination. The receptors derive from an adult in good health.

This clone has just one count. The CDR3 DNA reads as TGTGCCAGCAGCTTCTCCGGCTGGAATCAGCCCCAGCATTTT. Its translation: CASSFSGWNQPQHF. The genes are TRBV27 and TRBJ1-5; D gene ambiguous. This CDR3 has 14 amino acids. Germline V gives CDR1 MNHEY, CDR2 SMNVEV (reference sequence). V shed 6 bases and J shed 4 bases, with 13 bases lying between them.

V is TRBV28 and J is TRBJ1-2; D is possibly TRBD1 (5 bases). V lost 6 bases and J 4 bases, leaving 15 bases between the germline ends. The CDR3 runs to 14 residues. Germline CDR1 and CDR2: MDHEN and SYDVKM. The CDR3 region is CASSPPGGFYGYTF. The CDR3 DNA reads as TGTGCCAGCAGCCCCCCGGGGGGGTTCTATGGCTACACCTTC.

This CDR3 is CASSPTSSGETQYF. The CDR3 DNA follows: TGTGCCAGCAGCCCCACCTCTAGCGGGGAGACCCAGTACTTC. The chain has TRBV9 and TRBJ2-5, with 8 bases that match TRBD2. Losses at the gene ends were 4 bases for V and 5 bases for J; bases not matched to a gene: 7. The CDR3 totals 14 residues. The germline V gene has CDR1 SGDLS and CDR2 YYNGEE.

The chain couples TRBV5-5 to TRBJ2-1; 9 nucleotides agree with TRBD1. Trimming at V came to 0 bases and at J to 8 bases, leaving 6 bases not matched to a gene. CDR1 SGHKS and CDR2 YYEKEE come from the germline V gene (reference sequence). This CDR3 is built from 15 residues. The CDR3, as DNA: TGTGCCAGCAGCTTGGTACAGGGGGCAGGGGATGAGCAGTTCTTC. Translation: CASSLVQGAGDEQFF.

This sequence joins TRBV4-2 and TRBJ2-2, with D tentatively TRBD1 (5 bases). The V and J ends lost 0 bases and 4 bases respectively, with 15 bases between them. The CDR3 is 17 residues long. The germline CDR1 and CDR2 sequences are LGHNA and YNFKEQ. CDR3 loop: CASSQELGQGGTGELFF. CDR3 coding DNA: TGTGCCAGCAGCCAAGAATTGGGGCAGGGCGGCACCGGGGAGCTGTTTTTT.

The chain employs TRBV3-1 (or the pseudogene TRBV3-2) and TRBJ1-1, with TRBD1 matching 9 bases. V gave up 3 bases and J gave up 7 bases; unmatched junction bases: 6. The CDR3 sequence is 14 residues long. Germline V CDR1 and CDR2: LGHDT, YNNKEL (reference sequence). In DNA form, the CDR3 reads TGTGCCAGCAGCCACGGACAGGGGAGGGGTGAAGCTTTCTTT. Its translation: CASSHGQGRGEAFF.

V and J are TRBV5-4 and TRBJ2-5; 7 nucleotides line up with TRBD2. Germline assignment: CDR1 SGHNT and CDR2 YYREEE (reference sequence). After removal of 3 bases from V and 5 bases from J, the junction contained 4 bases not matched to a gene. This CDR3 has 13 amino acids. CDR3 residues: CASSSWTRETQYF. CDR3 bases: TGTGCCAGCAGCTCGTGGACTAGGGAGACCCAGTACTTC.

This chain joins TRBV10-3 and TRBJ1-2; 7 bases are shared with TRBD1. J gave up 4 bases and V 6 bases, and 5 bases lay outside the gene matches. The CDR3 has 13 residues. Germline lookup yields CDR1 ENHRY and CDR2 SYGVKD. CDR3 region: CAIRGTDFYGYTF. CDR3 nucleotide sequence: TGTGCCATCAGGGGGACAGACTTCTATGGCTACACCTTC.

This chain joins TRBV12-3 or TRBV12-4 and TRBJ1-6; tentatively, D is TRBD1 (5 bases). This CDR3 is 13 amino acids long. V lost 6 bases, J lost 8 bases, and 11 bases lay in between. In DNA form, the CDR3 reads TGTGCCAGCAGGGGCAGGGAGGATTCACCCCTCCACTTT. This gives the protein CASRGREDSPLHF.

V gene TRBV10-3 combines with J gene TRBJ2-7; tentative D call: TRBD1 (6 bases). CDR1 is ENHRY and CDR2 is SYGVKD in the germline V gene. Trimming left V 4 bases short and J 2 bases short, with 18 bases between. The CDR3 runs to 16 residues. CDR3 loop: CAISGGWQGLTYEQYF. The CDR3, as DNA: TGTGCCATCAGTGGTGGTTGGCAGGGGCTTACCTACGAGCAGTACTTC.

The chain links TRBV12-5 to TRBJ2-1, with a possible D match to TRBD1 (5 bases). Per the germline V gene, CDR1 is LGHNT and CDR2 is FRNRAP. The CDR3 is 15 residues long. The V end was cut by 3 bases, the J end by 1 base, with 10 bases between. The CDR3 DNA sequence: TGTGCTAGTGGTTTAGGGCAGGGTTCCTACAATGAGCAGTTCTTC. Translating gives CASGLGQGSYNEQFF.

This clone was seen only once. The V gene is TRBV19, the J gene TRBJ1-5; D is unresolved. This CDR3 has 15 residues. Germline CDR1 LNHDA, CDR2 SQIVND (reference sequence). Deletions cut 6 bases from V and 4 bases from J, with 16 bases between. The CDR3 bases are TGTGCCAGTAGGATGGGTGGTCAGCCTAATCAGCCCCAGCATTTT. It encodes CASRMGGQPNQPQHF.

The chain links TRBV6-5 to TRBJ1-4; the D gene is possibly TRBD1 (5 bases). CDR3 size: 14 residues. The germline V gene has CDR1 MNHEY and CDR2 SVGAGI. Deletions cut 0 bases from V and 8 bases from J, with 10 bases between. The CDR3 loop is CASSYSQGWEKLFF. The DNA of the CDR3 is TGTGCCAGCAGTTACTCGCAGGGTTGGGAAAAACTGTTTTTT.

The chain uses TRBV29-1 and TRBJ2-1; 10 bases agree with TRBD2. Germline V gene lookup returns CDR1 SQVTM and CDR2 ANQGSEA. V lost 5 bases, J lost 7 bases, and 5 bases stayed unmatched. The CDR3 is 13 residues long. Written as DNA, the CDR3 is TGCAGCGTTAGAGCGGGGGGGCGGAATGAGCAGTTCTTC. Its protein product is CSVRAGGRNEQFF.

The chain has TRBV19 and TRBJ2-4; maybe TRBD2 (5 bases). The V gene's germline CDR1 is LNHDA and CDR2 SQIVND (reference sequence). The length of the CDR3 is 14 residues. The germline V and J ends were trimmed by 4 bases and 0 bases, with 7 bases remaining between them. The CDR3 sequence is CASSTRGAKNIQYF. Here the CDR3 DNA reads TGTGCCAGTAGTACTCGGGGAGCCAAAAACATTCAGTACTTC.

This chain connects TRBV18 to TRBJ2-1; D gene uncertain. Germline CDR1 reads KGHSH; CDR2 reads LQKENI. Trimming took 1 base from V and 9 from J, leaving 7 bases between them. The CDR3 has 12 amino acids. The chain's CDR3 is CASSPQGSEQFF. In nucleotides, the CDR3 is TGTGCCAGCTCACCACAGGGTAGTGAGCAGTTCTTC.

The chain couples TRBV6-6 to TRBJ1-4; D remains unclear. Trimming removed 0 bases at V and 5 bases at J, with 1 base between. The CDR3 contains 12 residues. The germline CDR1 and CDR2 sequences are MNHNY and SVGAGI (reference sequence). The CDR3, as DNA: TGTGCCAGCAGTTACTCCAATGAAAAACTGTTTTTT. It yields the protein CASSYSNEKLFF.

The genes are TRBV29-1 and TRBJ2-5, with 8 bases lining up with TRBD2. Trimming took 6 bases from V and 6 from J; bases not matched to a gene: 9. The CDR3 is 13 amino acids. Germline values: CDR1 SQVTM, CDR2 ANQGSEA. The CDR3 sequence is CSVALAATQTQYF. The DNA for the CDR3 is TGCAGCGTCGCACTAGCGGCGACCCAGACCCAGTACTTC.

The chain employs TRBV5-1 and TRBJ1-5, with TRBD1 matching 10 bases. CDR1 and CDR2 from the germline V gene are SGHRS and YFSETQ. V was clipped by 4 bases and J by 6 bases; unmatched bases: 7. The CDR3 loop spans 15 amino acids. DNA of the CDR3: TGCGCCAGCAGCCCGACAGGGGGCTTTTCTCAGCCCCAGCATTTT. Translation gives CASSPTGGFSQPQHF.

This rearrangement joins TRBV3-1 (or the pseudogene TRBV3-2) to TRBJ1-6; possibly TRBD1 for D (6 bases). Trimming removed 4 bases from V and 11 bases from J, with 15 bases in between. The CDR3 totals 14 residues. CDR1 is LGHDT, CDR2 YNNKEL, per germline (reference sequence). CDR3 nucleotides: TGTGCCAGCAGCCTTCCAGGGGTATCTCCACCCCTCCACTTT. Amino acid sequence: CASSLPGVSPPLHF.

The DNA for the CDR3 is TGTGCCAGTAGTGTGGGACAGGGCTTGGCTCAGCCCCAGCATTTT. Protein sequence: CASSVGQGLAQPQHF. J is TRBJ1-5 and V is TRBV19; 9 bases are shared with TRBD1. CDR3 length equals 15 residues. The germline CDR1 and CDR2 sequences are LNHDA and SQIVND (reference sequence). V trimming: 5 bases; J trimming: 6 bases; junction bases outside the gene matches: 8.

The CDR3 sequence is CAWRGQPNTEAFF. In nucleotides, the CDR3 is TGTGCCTGGAGGGGACAGCCGAACACTGAAGCTTTCTTT. The chain is built from TRBV30 and TRBJ1-1, with 7 bases fitting TRBD1. Per germline, CDR1 GTSNPN and CDR2 SVGIG (reference sequence). The CDR3 extends over 13 amino acids. Trimming removed 3 bases from V and 1 base from J; junction bases left unmatched: 2.

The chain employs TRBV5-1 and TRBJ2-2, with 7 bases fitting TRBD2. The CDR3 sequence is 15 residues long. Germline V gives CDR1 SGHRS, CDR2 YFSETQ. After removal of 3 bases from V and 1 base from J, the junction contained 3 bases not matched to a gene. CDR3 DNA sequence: TGCGCCAGCAGCTCCCGCGGGGGGAACACCGGGGAGCTGTTTTTT. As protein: CASSSRGGNTGELFF.

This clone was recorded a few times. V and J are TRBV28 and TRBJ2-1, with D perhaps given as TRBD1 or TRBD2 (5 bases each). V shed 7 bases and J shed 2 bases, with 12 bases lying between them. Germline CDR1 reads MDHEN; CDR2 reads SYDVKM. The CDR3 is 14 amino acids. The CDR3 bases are TGTGCCAGCACCGGGACCCCAGCCTACAATGAGCAGTTCTTC. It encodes CASTGTPAYNEQFF.

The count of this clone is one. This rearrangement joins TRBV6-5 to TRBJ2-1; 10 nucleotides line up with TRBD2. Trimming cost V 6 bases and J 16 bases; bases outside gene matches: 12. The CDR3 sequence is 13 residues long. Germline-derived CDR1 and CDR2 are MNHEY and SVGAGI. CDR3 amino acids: CASRVSGRSPLFF. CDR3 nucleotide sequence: TGTGCCAGCAGGGTTAGCGGGAGGTCCCCTTTATTCTTC.

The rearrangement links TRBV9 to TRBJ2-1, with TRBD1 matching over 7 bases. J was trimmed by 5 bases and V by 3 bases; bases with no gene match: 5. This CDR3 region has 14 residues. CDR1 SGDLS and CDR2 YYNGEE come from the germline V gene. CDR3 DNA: TGTGCCAGCAGCGCCATGACAGGGAACAATGAGCAGTTCTTC. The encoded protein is CASSAMTGNNEQFF.

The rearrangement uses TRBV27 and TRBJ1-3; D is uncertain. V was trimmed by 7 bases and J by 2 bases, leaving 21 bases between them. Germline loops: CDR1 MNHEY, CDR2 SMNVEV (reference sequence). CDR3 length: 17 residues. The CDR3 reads CASTARLEIGAGNTIYF. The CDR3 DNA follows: TGTGCCAGCACCGCTAGGTTAGAAATAGGAGCTGGAAACACCATATATTTT.